This is a list of T cell receptor beta chains from one sample in a study of technical replicates of blood from several donors. Sequencing used immunoSEQ multiplex PCR; TCRdb keeps in-frame clones, though not all of them. The sample lists about 12,000 clones; about 95% were seen once. The specimen was PBMCs. These receptors came from a human donor in good health. Both conserved end residues are part of each CDR3. A D gene is named only where the DNA matches it firmly. Only some rows state a clone size, as once, few, many or a class for expanded clones.

TRBJ1-2,TRBV28,NA,NA,TGTGCCAGCAGTTCAGGACAGAACTATGGCTACACCTTC,CASSSGQNYGYTF
TRBJ1-5,TRBV7-8,NA,NA,TGTGCCAGCAGCCCCCTGGGAGACTGGAGCAATCAGCCCCAGCATTTT,CASSPLGDWSNQPQHF
TRBJ2-3,TRBV6-5,NA,NA,TGTGCCAGCAGTTACTCGTTCGCGGGGAGCACAGATACGCAGTATTTT,CASSYSFAGSTDTQYF
TRBJ2-5,TRBV27,NA,TRBD2,TGTGCCAGCAGCCTTTCGCGGGAGCGATGGGAGACCCAGTACTTC,CASSLSRERWETQYF
TRBJ2-7,TRBV15,few,TRBD1,TGTGCCACCAGCAGAGATGGGACAGGGGATTCCTACGAGCAGTACTTC,CATSRDGTGDSYEQYF
TRBJ2-5,TRBV6-5,NA,NA,TGTGCCAGCAGTTACAACAGCGGGTTGGAGACCCAGTACTTC,CASSYNSGLETQYF
TRBJ2-5,TRBV9,NA,TRBD2,TGTGCCAGCAGCGTGGGGGGGGAGACCCAGTACTTC,CASSVGGETQYF
TRBJ1-4,TRBV2,NA,NA,TGTGCCAGCAGCAGTCCGGGGTGGAAGGAAAAACTGTTTTTT,CASSSPGWKEKLFF
TRBJ1-5,TRBV18,NA,NA,TGTGCCAGCTCACTCAGGGGCAGCCTCAATCAGCCCCAGCATTTT,CASSLRGSLNQPQHF
TRBJ2-7,TRBV27,once,TRBD2,TGTGCCAGCAGTTTGTCTAGCGGGAGGGGCTACGAGCAGTACTTC,CASSLSSGRGYEQYF
TRBJ1-1,TRBV5-1,NA,NA,TGCGCCAGCAGCTTGGTCCCCGGGGGGAACACTGAAGCTTTCTTT,CASSLVPGGNTEAFF
TRBJ2-1,TRBV19,once,TRBD1,TGTGCCAGTAGCGACAGGGATTGGTACAATGAGCAGTTCTTC,CASSDRDWYNEQFF
TRBJ1-2,TRBV18,NA,TRBD1,TGTGCCAGCTCACCAGTGGGGACAGGGACCTATGGCTACACCTTC,CASSPVGTGTYGYTF
TRBJ1-3,TRBV19,NA,TRBD1,TGTGCCAGTAGTCCCCGGACAGGGGCTGGAAACACCATATATTTT,CASSPRTGAGNTIYF
TRBJ1-1,TRBV18,NA,TRBD1,TGTGCCAGCTCACAAGGACAGGGCCGCACTGAAGCTTTCTTT,CASSQGQGRTEAFF
TRBJ2-3,TRBV9,NA,TRBD2,TGTGCCAGCAGCCCGGGACTAGCGTCAGATACGCAGTATTTT,CASSPGLASDTQYF
TRBJ1-4,TRBV20-1,NA,NA,TGCAGTGCCGACAGGAATGAAAAACTGTTTTTT,CSADRNEKLFF
TRBJ2-5,TRBV30,NA,TRBD2,TGTGCCTGGAGCCTCGGGACTAGCGGGAGTTCGGAGACCCAGTACTTC,CAWSLGTSGSSETQYF
TRBJ2-5,TRBV11-3,NA,TRBD2,TGTGCCAGCAGCCGAACCCTCGGACTAGCGGGAGTAGCCGAGACCCAGTACTTC,CASSRTLGLAGVAETQYF
TRBJ2-1,TRBV30,NA,NA,TGTGCCTGGAGTGGGCAGGTCTCCTACAATGAGCAGTTCTTC,CAWSGQVSYNEQFF
TRBJ2-7,TRBV6-1,NA,TRBD2,TGTGCCAGTGGACTAGTCTACGAGCAGTACTTC,CASGLVYEQYF
TRBJ2-7,TRBV28,NA,NA,TGTGCCAGCAGTTTGGGCGGGAACCCCTACGAGCAGTACTTC,CASSLGGNPYEQYF
TRBJ2-3,TRBV11-2,NA,NA,TGTGCCAGCAGGACAGAAACTAGCACAGATACGCAGTATTTT,CASRTETSTDTQYF
TRBJ2-4,TRBV6-5,NA,NA,TGTGCCAGCAGGGACTCCGCCAAAAACATTCAGTACTTC,CASRDSAKNIQYF
TRBJ1-5,TRBV6-6,once,NA,TGTGCCAGCAGTCGGGGGGACCCAGGTTCCCAGCCCCAGCATTTT,CASSRGDPGSQPQHF
TRBJ2-7,TRBV5-1,NA,TRBD1,TGCGCCAGCAGCTTGGCTGGGGACAGTTACTACGAGCAGTACTTC,CASSLAGDSYYEQYF
TRBJ2-1,TRBV28,NA,NA,TGTGCCAGCAGTCCGTACTCGGGTTTCGGAAATGAGCAGTTCTTC,CASSPYSGFGNEQFF
TRBJ1-2,TRBV5-6,NA,NA,TGTGCCAGCAGCCTAACCGGTGGGGCAGGATCAGGCTACACCTTC,CASSLTGGAGSGYTF
TRBJ2-7,TRBV2,NA,TRBD2,TGTGCCAGCAGTGTTGGAGAGCGGGAGAACTCCTACGAGCAGTACTTC,CASSVGERENSYEQYF
TRBJ2-1,TRBV2,NA,TRBD2,TGTGCCAGCAGTGAACAGTCTAGCGGGAGGCATGAGCAGTTCTTC,CASSEQSSGRHEQFF
TRBJ2-7,TRBV15,NA,NA,TGTGCCACCAGCAGAGGCCGGGTGGAGCAGTACTTC,CATSRGRVEQYF
TRBJ2-3,TRBV4-2,NA,TRBD2,TGTGCCAGCAGCCCTTGGACTAGCGGGAGAACAGATACGCAGTATTTT,CASSPWTSGRTDTQYF
TRBJ2-1,TRBV6-5,NA,TRBD2,TGTGCCAGCAGTTACGAAGCGGGAGAGGCTGAGCAGTTCTTC,CASSYEAGEAEQFF
TRBJ2-2,TRBV5-1,once,TRBD2,TGCGCCAGCAGCTGGGTAACATTGACTAGCGGGAATGTTCACGGGGAGCTGTTTTTT,CASSWVTLTSGNVHGELFF
TRBJ1-1,TRBV19,NA,NA,TGTGCCAGTAGTGGCCAGATGAACACTGAAGCTTTCTTT,CASSGQMNTEAFF
TRBJ2-5,TRBV10-1,few,NA,TGCGCCAGCAGTGGACCCCGGTCCGGGGCCCAGTACTTC,CASSGPRSGAQYF
TRBJ2-7,TRBV19,NA,TRBD2,TGTGCCAGTAGTTCGAGCGGGGGGGGGTCCTACGAGCAGTACTTC,CASSSSGGGSYEQYF
TRBJ2-5,TRBV29-1,NA,NA,TGCAGCGTCGGGGGACAGAACCGAGAAAAAGAGACCCAGTACTTC,CSVGGQNREKETQYF
TRBJ2-7,TRBV4-1,NA,NA,TGCGCCAGCAGCCAAGATGAGGGGGTTGGATCCTACGAGCAGTACTTC,CASSQDEGVGSYEQYF
TRBJ1-1,TRBV30,NA,TRBD1,TGTGCCTGGAGACTGGGACAGGGGGCTATCGACGAAGCTTTCTTT,CAWRLGQGAIDEAFF
TRBJ2-7,TRBV6-5,NA,NA,TGTGCCAGCAGTTCCCCGGTTACCTACGAGCAGTACTTC,CASSSPVTYEQYF
TRBJ1-5,TRBV5-5,NA,NA,TGTGCCAGCAGCCTCGTTAGCGGGAGCAATCAGCCCCAGCATTTT,CASSLVSGSNQPQHF
TRBJ2-7,TRBV5-5,NA,NA,TGTGCCAGCAGCAAGGATACAGGGCGGTACGAGCAGTACTTC,CASSKDTGRYEQYF
TRBJ1-5,TRBV5-1,NA,NA,TGCGCCAGCAGCTTGGTCCCGGGGGGGGGCAATCAGCCCCAGCATTTT,CASSLVPGGGNQPQHF
TRBJ2-7,TRBV5-4,once,TRBD2,TGTGCCAGCAGCTTGATTGGGGGGGTCCGCTCCTACGAGCAGTACTTC,CASSLIGGVRSYEQYF
TRBJ2-1,TRBV7-9,NA,NA,TGTGCCAGCAGCTTAGTCCTAGCGGAGCAGTTCTTC,CASSLVLAEQFF
TRBJ2-1,TRBV7-8,NA,TRBD2,TGTGCCAGCAGCCCCAGGGGTTGGGGGACTAGGGTCCATGAGCAGTTCTTC,CASSPRGWGTRVHEQFF
TRBJ2-4,TRBV11-2,NA,NA,TGTGCCAGCAGCTTAGGGGGGGATAACATTCAGTACTTC,CASSLGGDNIQYF
TRBJ1-5,TRBV4-1,NA,TRBD1,TGCGCCAGCAGCCAGTGGGACAGAAGGGGCAATCAGCCCCAGCATTTT,CASSQWDRRGNQPQHF
TRBJ2-7,TRBV7-9,NA,NA,TGTGCCAGCAGCTCGCCCGGGAACTACGAGCAGTACTTC,CASSSPGNYEQYF
TRBJ2-7,TRBV11-2,NA,TRBD2,TGTGCCAGCAGCTTCACCGGGACTAGCGACTACGAGCAGTACTTC,CASSFTGTSDYEQYF
TRBJ1-1,TRBV7-9,NA,TRBD1,TGTGCCAGCAGCATCGGACAGGGGGTCACTGAAGCTTTCTTT,CASSIGQGVTEAFF
TRBJ2-2,TRBV6-1,NA,TRBD1,TGTGCCAGCAGTGGACAGGGGGACACCGGGGAGCTGTTTTTT,CASSGQGDTGELFF
TRBJ2-1,TRBV27,NA,NA,TGTGCCAGCAGTAGACAGACCTCCTACAATGAGCAGTTCTTC,CASSRQTSYNEQFF
TRBJ1-1,TRBV10-3,NA,NA,TGTGCCATCAGATCACAGGGGAACACTGAAGCTTTCTTT,CAIRSQGNTEAFF
TRBJ2-5,TRBV2,NA,NA,TGTGCCAGCCCCAGGGGCGAGACCCAGTACTTC,CASPRGETQYF
TRBJ1-1,TRBV11-2,NA,NA,TGTGCCAGCAGCTTAACAGAGAACACTGAAGCTTTCTTT,CASSLTENTEAFF
TRBJ2-1,TRBV4-2,NA,TRBD2,TGTGCCAGCAGCCAAGAAGGGCGTCTAGCGGAGGGCAATGAGCAGTTCTTC,CASSQEGRLAEGNEQFF
TRBJ2-1,TRBV7-9,NA,TRBD2,TGTGCCAGCAGCCCCCATCATAGCGGGAATACCCCCAATGAGCAGTTCTTC,CASSPHHSGNTPNEQFF
TRBJ2-3,TRBV6-1,NA,NA,TGTGCCAGCAGGGAGGGTTTGAGCACAGATACGCAGTATTTT,CASREGLSTDTQYF